The TCR beta chain under discussion was sequenced for a study of T cell repertoires in cytomegalovirus infection. Study in general: Both CMV infection and a matching HLA type were indicated by public TCR beta signatures.

Only a few counts were recorded for this clonotype. Its antigen is currently unknown. TCRdb ran MiXCR on the reads and lists one entry per CDR3 protein. Of approximately 500,000 distinct CDR3 sequences listed, approximately 15% are singletons. Trimming removed 6 bases at V and 3 bases at J, with 14 bases between. There are 14 residues in the CDR3. Per germline, CDR1 ENHRY and CDR2 SYGVKD. Findings and caveats of the study: The cumulative frequency of public TCR beta families distinguished individuals who carried CMV together with the relevant HLA. CMV-specific TCR beta clonotypes restricted by HLA-C dominated the ex vivo response.

This receptor was taken from a human donor in good health (CMV status not recorded). Some clones in this sample may be carry-over from other donors' samples. What was sequenced was CD8+ T cells from PBMCs. The V call is TRBV10-3, the J call TRBJ1-1; D is uncertain. Here the CDR3 DNA reads TGTGCCATCAGGAGACCCCAATCGGACACTGAAGCTTTCTTT. This codes for CAIRRPQSDTEAFF.